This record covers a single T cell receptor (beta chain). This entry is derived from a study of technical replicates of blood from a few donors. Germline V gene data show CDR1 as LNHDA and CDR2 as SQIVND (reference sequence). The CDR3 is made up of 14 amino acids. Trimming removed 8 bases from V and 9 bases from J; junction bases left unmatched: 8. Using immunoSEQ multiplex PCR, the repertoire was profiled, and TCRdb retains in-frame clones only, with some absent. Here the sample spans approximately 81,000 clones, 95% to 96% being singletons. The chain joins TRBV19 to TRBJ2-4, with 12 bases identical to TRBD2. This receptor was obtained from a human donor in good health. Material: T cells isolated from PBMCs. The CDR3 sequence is CASGLAGKAGIQYF. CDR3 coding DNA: TGTGCCAGTGGACTAGCGGGAAAGGCGGGCATTCAGTACTTC.